This TCR beta chain is from a study of cytomegalovirus exposure and HLA in healthy donors. The study ran its PCR with 60 Vbeta and 13 Jbeta primers. The repertoire was sequenced with immunoSEQ multiplex PCR; TCRdb's copy has only in-frame clones and lacks some. The table has roughly 180,000 clones, over 60% seen once. Regarding the study as a whole: Being productive about 90% or about 30% of the time was typical of most TCR beta V segments in an earlier analysis.

There are 17 residues in the CDR3. Germline CDR1 LGHNT, CDR2 FRNRAP. The table lists this clone with a count of one. As yet, its antigen is unknown. One junction end disagrees with the germline gene, perhaps due to a read error. Sequencing was done on a sample of PBMCs. This receptor was taken from a female donor in good health and CMV-seronegative. The rearrangement links TRBV12-5 to TRBJ1-6; D uncertain. The CDR3 DNA follows: TGTGTTAGTGGTTTTTTTAAAGAGAGCTCCTATAATTCACCCCTCCACTTT. As protein: CVSGFFKESSYNSPLHF.